The clone carrying this TCR beta chain appeared a few times. This sample was included in a study of T-cell memory formation after mild COVID-19. One entry per CDR3 protein, called by TCRdb with MiXCR from the 5' RACE reads. The table shows roughly 51,000 distinct CDR3 sequences, with roughly 7% occurring only once. The CDR3 contains 13 residues. Germline V gives CDR1 SGHNT, CDR2 YENEEA. The germline V and J ends were trimmed by 7 bases and 5 bases, with 13 bases remaining between them. V and J are TRBV11-3 and TRBJ2-3; the D gene is possibly TRBD2 (6 bases). This clonotype was obtained from a man between 18 and 35 years old who had mild COVID-19 (a few samples of this study predate the infection). Cell type and time point are not known. Sample: PBMCs or a T cell subset sorted from them (not recorded which). The CDR3 region is CASTERGGDTQYF. The CDR3 bases are TGTGCCAGCACCGAACGGGGAGGAGATACGCAGTATTTT.